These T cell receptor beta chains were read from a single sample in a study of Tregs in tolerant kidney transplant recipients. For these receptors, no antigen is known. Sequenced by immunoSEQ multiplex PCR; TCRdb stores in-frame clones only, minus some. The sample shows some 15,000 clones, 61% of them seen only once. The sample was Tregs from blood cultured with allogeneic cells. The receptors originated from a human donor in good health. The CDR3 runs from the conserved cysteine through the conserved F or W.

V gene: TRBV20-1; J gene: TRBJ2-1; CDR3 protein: CSARIQNEQFF
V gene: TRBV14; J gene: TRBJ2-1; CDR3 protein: CASNPAGPSSYNEQFF
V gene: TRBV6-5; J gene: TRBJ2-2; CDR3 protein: CASSRQRNTGELFF
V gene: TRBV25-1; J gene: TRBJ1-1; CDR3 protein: CASTPGGRTEAFF
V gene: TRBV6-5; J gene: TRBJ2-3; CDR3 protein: CASTNGDPTDTQYF
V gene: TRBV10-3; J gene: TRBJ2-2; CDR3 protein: CAIPRDSPNSGELFF
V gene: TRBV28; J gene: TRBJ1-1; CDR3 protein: CASSLRPTEAFF
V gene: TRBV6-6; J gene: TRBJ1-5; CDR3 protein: CASSYSRGSREPQHF
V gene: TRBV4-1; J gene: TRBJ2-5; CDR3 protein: CASRDIDRGETQYF
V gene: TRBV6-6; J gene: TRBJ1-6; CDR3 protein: CASSYWRGQSPLHF
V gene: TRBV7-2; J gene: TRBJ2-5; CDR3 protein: CASSSPGRTPQYF
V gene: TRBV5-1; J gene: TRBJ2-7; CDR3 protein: CASSLAGLYEQYF
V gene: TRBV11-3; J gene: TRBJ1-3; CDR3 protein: CASSLDLTGQTGGNTIYF
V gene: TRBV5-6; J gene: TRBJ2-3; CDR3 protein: CASSTTDRAPTDTQYF
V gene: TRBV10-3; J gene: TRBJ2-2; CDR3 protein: CAIGGTWGTGELFF
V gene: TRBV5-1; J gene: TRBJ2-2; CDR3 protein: CASSLEGSRAGELFF
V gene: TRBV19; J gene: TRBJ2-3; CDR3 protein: CASSSLWADTQYF
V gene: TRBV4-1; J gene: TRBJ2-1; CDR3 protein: CASSQARGNEQFF
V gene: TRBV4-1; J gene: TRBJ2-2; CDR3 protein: CASSQIRILETGELFF
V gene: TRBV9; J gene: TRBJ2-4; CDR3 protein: CASSPSGAQGFKNIQYF
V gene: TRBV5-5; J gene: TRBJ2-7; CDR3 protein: CASSLGEGYEQYF
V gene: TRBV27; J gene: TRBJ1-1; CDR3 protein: CASRYGAVNTEAFF
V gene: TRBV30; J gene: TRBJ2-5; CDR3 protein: CAWTLAGVETQYF
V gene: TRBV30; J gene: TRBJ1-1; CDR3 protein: CAWSTLDRNTEAFF
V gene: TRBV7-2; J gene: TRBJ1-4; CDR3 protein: CASSLGDRDNEKLFF
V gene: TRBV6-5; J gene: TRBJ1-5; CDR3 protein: CASSYWTGYQPQHF
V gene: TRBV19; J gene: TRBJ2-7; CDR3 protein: CASSLLGRYEQYF
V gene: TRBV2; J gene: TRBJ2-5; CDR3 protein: CASSEVGFPETQYF
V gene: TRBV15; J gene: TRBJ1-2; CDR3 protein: CATSTSRDRTYNYGYTF
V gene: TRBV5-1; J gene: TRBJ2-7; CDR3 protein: CASSREGRSSYEQYF
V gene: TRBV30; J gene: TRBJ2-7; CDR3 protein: CAWGIAYEQYF
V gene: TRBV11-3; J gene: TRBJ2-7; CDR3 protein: CASSLLAGTRYSLYEQYF
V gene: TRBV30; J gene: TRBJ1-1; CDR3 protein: CAWSVSFHAFF
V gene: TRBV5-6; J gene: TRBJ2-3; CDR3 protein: CASSKGGTTDTQYF
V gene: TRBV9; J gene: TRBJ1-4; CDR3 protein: CASSPAPTGLGEKLFF
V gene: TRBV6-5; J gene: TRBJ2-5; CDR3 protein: CASSPRGLGGETQYF
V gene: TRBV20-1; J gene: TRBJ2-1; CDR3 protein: CSASPSTGEFF
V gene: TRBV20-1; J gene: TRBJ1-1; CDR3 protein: CSAGGFEAFF
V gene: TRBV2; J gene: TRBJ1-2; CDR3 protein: CASSQDRLNYGYTF
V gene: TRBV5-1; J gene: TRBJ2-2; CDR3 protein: CASSLRSDNTGELFF
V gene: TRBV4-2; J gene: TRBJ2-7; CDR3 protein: CASSQSPGLHLGYEQYF
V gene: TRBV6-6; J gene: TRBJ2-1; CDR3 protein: CASSWSHATYNEQFF
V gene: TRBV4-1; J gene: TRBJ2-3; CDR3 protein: CASSQESGLAVGDTQYF
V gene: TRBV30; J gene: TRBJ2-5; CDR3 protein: CALNPGGRSLETQYF
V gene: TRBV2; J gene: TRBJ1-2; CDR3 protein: CASRISAAPGYGYTF